One sample yielded the 23 T cell receptor beta chains listed below, sequenced in a study of cytomegalovirus exposure and HLA in healthy donors. Use of 60 Vbeta and 13 Jbeta primers characterized the PCR. Measured with immunoSEQ multiplex PCR; TCRdb has only the in-frame clones, and not every one. The data contain about 160,000 clones, 85% of them singletons. The sample taken for sequencing was PBMCs. These receptors all stem from a boy between 2 and 15 years old in good health and CMV-seronegative.

V gene TRBV28 combines with J gene TRBJ1-2; D not certain. Germline CDR1 and CDR2: MDHEN and SYDVKM. The CDR3 runs to 11 residues. The V end was cut by 8 bases, the J end by 3 bases, with 7 bases between. The CDR3 sequence: CASRGDYGYTF. The CDR3 coding sequence is TGTGCCAGCCGTGGAGACTATGGCTACACCTTC.

The rearrangement uses TRBV7-2 and TRBJ2-4; TRBD1 agrees at 7 bases. The CDR3 has 17 residues. The V gene's germline CDR1 is SGHTA and CDR2 FQGNSA. The ends lost 5 bases at V and 0 bases at J; junction bases unmatched: 10. The CDR3 DNA reads as TGTGCCAGCAGCGTCTTTGACAGGGTTCTAGCCAAAAACATTCAGTACTTC. It codes for CASSVFDRVLAKNIQYF.

The genes are TRBV7-9 and TRBJ1-5, with a weak D call TRBD1 (6 bases). The CDR3 loop spans 13 amino acids. Trimming removed 5 bases from V and 6 bases from J, with 11 bases in between. Germline lookup yields CDR1 SEHNR and CDR2 FQNEAQ (reference sequence). CDR3 region: CASSPRGGQPQHF. The CDR3 region has the DNA TGTGCCAGCAGCCCCAGGGGCGGTCAGCCCCAGCATTTT.

The chain uses TRBV2 and TRBJ1-2; TRBD1 might be the D (6 bases). CDR3 length: 12 amino acids. Trimming took off 6 bases at V and 8 bases at J, with 13 bases between the two ends. CDR1 SNHLY and CDR2 FYNNEI come from the germline V gene. The CDR3 sequence is CASRVTGQGYTF. The CDR3 DNA sequence: TGTGCCAGCAGAGTAACAGGGCAAGGCTACACCTTC.

A note on this clone: The identical CDR3 is also encoded by other nucleotide sequences in the sample. The chain uses TRBV6-1 and TRBJ1-2, with D maybe TRBD1 (5 bases). The CDR3 covers 13 residues. The V gene lost 2 bases and the J gene lost 4 bases, with 8 bases spanning the gap. Germline V gene lookup returns CDR1 MNHNS and CDR2 SASEGT. The CDR3 DNA reads TGTGCCAGCAGTGAAACAGGCGTCTATGGCTACACCTTC. Amino acids: CASSETGVYGYTF.

J is TRBJ1-2 and V is TRBV14; D may be TRBD1 (5 bases). This CDR3 region has 15 residues. Germline-derived CDR1 and CDR2 are SGHDN and FVKESK. The V and J ends lost 0 bases and 7 bases respectively, with 15 bases between them. In nucleotides, the CDR3 is TGTGCCAGCAGCCAAGATCCGAAGGGGCGGTTTGGCTACACCTTC. It yields the protein CASSQDPKGRFGYTF.

V and J are TRBV30 and TRBJ2-1; D gene uncertain. The CDR3 runs 11 residues. Trimming removed 2 bases from V and 6 bases from J, with 5 bases in between. Germline V gene data show CDR1 as GTSNPN and CDR2 as SVGIG (reference sequence). CDR3 protein: CAWSPSNEQFF. The DNA for the CDR3 is TGTGCCTGGAGTCCCTCCAATGAGCAGTTCTTC.

The chain uses TRBV6-4 and TRBJ1-5; D not certain. Germline CDR1 MRHNA, CDR2 SNTAGT. There are 13 residues in the CDR3. V was pared by 3 bases and J by 9 bases, with 12 bases between. CDR3 residues: CASSELGGRPQHF. In DNA, the CDR3 is TGTGCCAGCAGTGAATTAGGAGGGAGGCCCCAGCATTTT.

The gene calls are TRBV5-6 and TRBJ2-1; tentative D call: TRBD1 (6 bases). The germline V gene has CDR1 SGHDT and CDR2 YYEEEE. Trimming shortened V by 4 bases and J by 3 bases, and 20 bases separated the two germline ends. The CDR3 extends over 17 amino acids. The CDR3 nucleotides read TGTGCCAGCAGCCATAATGGAGGCGCAGGGGTCTACAATGAGCAGTTCTTC. It translates to CASSHNGGAGVYNEQFF.

V usage is TRBV5-1 and J usage is TRBJ2-5; D possibly corresponds to TRBD2 (5 bases). The ends were cut back, 0 bases at V and 0 bases at J, with 6 bases in the middle. The germline gives CDR1 SGHRS, CDR2 YFSETQ. This CDR3 comprises 14 residues. CDR3 amino acids: CASSLGGYQETQYF. The CDR3 region has the DNA TGCGCCAGCAGCTTGGGAGGGTACCAAGAGACCCAGTACTTC.

This clone was detected once. This chain uses TRBV2 with TRBJ2-1; TRBD1 aligns across 8 bases. Unmatched junction bases numbered 16, after V lost 3 bases and J lost 6 bases. The germline V gene encodes CDR1 SNHLY and CDR2 FYNNEI. The CDR3 consists of 18 residues. In DNA form, the CDR3 reads TGTGCCAGCAGTGAGGTGGGGGGAGGCACAGGGGGGCCCAATGAGCAGTTCTTC. It yields the protein CASSEVGGGTGGPNEQFF. The variable domain in full, with the rest retrieved from reference TRBV2 and TRBJ2-1, is EPEVTQTPSHQVTQMGQEVILRCVPISNHLYFYWYRQILGQKVEFLVSFYNNEISEKSEIFDDQFSVERPDGSNFTLKIRSTKLEDSAMYFCASSEVGGGTGGPNEQFFGPGTRLTVL.

The genes are TRBV11-3 and TRBJ2-2; D ambiguous. The germline gives CDR1 SGHNT, CDR2 YENEEA. V was clipped by 5 bases and J by 2 bases, with 6 bases between them. The CDR3 sequence is 13 residues long. The CDR3 sequence is CASSGGNTGELFF. Written as DNA, the CDR3 is TGTGCCAGCAGCGGCGGTAACACCGGGGAGCTGTTTTTT.

V is TRBV5-4 and J is TRBJ2-1; TRBD2 matches at 9 bases. CDR1 is SGHNT and CDR2 is YYREEE in the germline V gene (reference sequence). Losses at the gene ends were 4 bases for V and 3 bases for J; bases not matched to a gene: 11. The CDR3 is 17 residues long. CDR3 sequence (DNA): TGTGCCAGCAGCCAGGGGGGGATAGCGGGAGACTACAATGAGCAGTTCTTC. Translation gives CASSQGGIAGDYNEQFF.

This chain joins TRBV11-2 and TRBJ1-2, with D possibly being TRBD1 (6 bases). CDR1 and CDR2 from the germline V gene are SGHAT and FQNNGV. The CDR3 covers 17 residues. Deletions cut 5 bases from V and 2 bases from J, with 21 bases between. In DNA form, the CDR3 reads TGTGCCAGCAGCGACGTGCGGGGGACAACGCTAAACTATGGCTACACCTTC. Translating gives CASSDVRGTTLNYGYTF. Based on the CDR3 plus reference TRBV11-2 and TRBJ1-2, the full variable domain is EAGVAQSPRYKIIEKRQSVAFWCNPISGHATLYWYQQILGQGPKLLIQFQNNGVVDDSQLPKDRFSAERLKGVDSTLKIQPAKLEDSAVYLCASSDVRGTTLNYGYTFGSGTRLTVV.

As for this clone: At one end, the junction sequence differs from germline, possibly due to a read error. The same CDR3 can be traced to other DNA sequences in this sample. This chain joins TRBV28 and TRBJ1-4, with D possibly being TRBD1 (6 bases). This CDR3 has 14 amino acids. Germline V lookup: CDR1 MDHEN, CDR2 SYDVKM. The CDR3 reads CASRPSGVAEKLFF. The DNA of the CDR3 is TGTGCCAGCAGACCGTCAGGGGTTGCTGAAAAACTGTTTTTC.

The rearrangement links TRBV25-1 to TRBJ2-7, with 9 bases lining up with TRBD1. V trimming: 8 bases; J trimming: 5 bases; junction bases outside the gene matches: 10. Germline values: CDR1 MGHDK, CDR2 SYGVNS. This CDR3 spans 14 amino acids. The CDR3 DNA reads as TGTGCCAGCGGTGGGACAGGGATGGGGAACGAGCAGTACTTC. Its protein product is CASGGTGMGNEQYF.

The rearrangement links TRBV19 to TRBJ1-1, with TRBD1 as a possible D gene (5 bases). This CDR3 is built from 11 residues. Germline loops: CDR1 LNHDA, CDR2 SQIVND (reference sequence). Trimming removed 10 bases from V and 11 bases from J, with 17 bases in between. In DNA form, the CDR3 reads TGTGCCACCGTCGCGGGGGGTACGGCTTTCTTT. It translates to CATVAGGTAFF.

V is TRBV7-2 and J is TRBJ1-5; D may be TRBD1 (6 bases). Germline loops: CDR1 SGHTA, CDR2 FQGNSA. Deletions cut 3 bases from V and 4 bases from J, with 7 bases between. There are 13 residues in the CDR3. The CDR3 sequence: CASSFQGNQPQHF. The DNA for the CDR3 is TGTGCCAGCAGCTTCCAGGGGAATCAGCCCCAGCATTTT.

This clone was observed a single time. The chain uses TRBV27 and TRBJ2-5; perhaps TRBD2 as D (5 bases). Judging by the DNA end, TRBJ2-7 fits better; the J call may be wrong. Looked up from germline, CDR1 is MNHEY and CDR2 is SMNVEV (reference sequence). The CDR3 covers 14 residues. CDR3 nucleotide sequence: TGTGCCAGCAGAGGGAGCGGAATTTATTACGAGCAGTACTTC. The encoded protein is CASRGSGIYYEQYF.

The chain recombines TRBV4-1 with TRBJ1-2; 7 bases are shared with TRBD1. Germline CDR1 MGHRA, CDR2 YSYEKL. The CDR3 spans 15 residues. Trimming cost V 1 base and J 3 bases; bases outside gene matches: 5. The CDR3 coding sequence is TGCGCCAGCAGCCAAGCCCGGACAGGTTACTATGGCTACACCTTC. This codes for CASSQARTGYYGYTF.

Here the CDR3 DNA reads TGTGCCAGCAGCTCCGGACAGGGGCAGCCCCAGCATTTT. It codes for CASSSGQGQPQHF. The chain recombines TRBV7-9 with TRBJ1-5, with 9 positions matching TRBD1. V was pared by 4 bases and J by 7 bases, with 2 bases of the junction left unmatched. The V gene's germline CDR1 is SEHNR and CDR2 FQNEAQ (reference sequence). This CDR3 is 13 amino acids long.

The chain is built from TRBV4-1 and TRBJ1-1, with D uncertain. The V gene's germline CDR1 is MGHRA and CDR2 YSYEKL. This CDR3 has 13 residues. The V end lost 2 bases, the J end lost 5 bases, and 9 bases lay between the germline ends. The CDR3 DNA follows: TGCGCCAGCAGCCAACTGGGCCCAACTGAAGCTTTCTTT. This gives the protein CASSQLGPTEAFF.

DNA of the CDR3: TGCGCCAGCACCGGGGGACTGATGAACACTGAAGCTTTCTTT. Translated, it gives CASTGGLMNTEAFF. This sequence joins TRBV5-1 and TRBJ1-1; the D gene is possibly TRBD1 (5 bases). The CDR3 totals 14 residues. V gave up 6 bases and J gave up 0 bases, with 12 bases separating them. Germline V CDR1 and CDR2: SGHRS, YFSETQ.